A single sample is the source of the 21 T cell receptor beta chains below, sequenced in a study of early T cells in non-severe SARS-CoV-2 infection. TCRdb reanalysed the 5' RACE reads using MiXCR and keeps one entry per CDR3 protein. The sample holds 26,000 or so distinct CDR3 sequences, more than 4.5% seen once. The sequenced sample was whole blood. These receptors were obtained from an adult who was a healthcare worker with PCR-confirmed SARS-CoV-2 infection or an uninfected control (not recorded which).

The chain uses TRBV29-1 and TRBJ1-1; 8 bases map to TRBD1. The ends lost 7 bases at V and 0 bases at J; junction bases unmatched: 4. This CDR3 has 13 amino acids. The germline CDR1 and CDR2 sequences are SQVTM and ANQGSEA. The CDR3 protein is CSARQGMNTEAFF. DNA for the CDR3: TGCAGCGCCCGACAGGGGATGAACACTGAAGCTTTCTTT.

This clonotype has more than one count but fewer than ten. The gene calls are TRBV12-3 or TRBV12-4 and TRBJ2-1; D unclear. With 6 bases removed from V and 10 bases from J, the gap between germline ends came to 16 bases. The CDR3 is 13 amino acids. In DNA form, the CDR3 reads TGTGCCAGCAGCTCTCGTGGGTTAGGAGAGCAGTTCTTC. Encoded protein: CASSSRGLGEQFF.

This clonotype is medium-sized. The chain is built from TRBV20-1 and TRBJ1-4; perhaps TRBD1 as D (6 bases). The CDR3 length is 13 residues. Germline values: CDR1 DFQATT, CDR2 SNEGSKA (reference sequence). V was trimmed by 5 bases and J by 7 bases, leaving 14 bases between them. Here the CDR3 DNA reads TGCAGTGCTCAACGGGGGGCGCGTGAAAAACTGTTTTTT. It specifies CSAQRGAREKLFF.

This clonotype was found many times. This CDR3 reads CASSFLRDTQYF. CDR3 in DNA: TGTGCCAGCAGCTTCCTTCGAGATACGCAGTATTTT. The chain combines TRBV11-2 with TRBJ2-3; no clear D. The germline V gene encodes CDR1 SGHAT and CDR2 FQNNGV. CDR3 length: 12 residues. The V and J ends lost 3 bases and 5 bases respectively, with 6 bases between them.

This clonotype was observed at least ten times. The chain has TRBV27 and TRBJ2-5; 7 bases line up with TRBD2. Germline CDR1 reads MNHEY; CDR2 reads SMNVEV (reference sequence). This CDR3 spans 16 amino acids. With 2 bases clipped from V and 2 bases from J, the junction kept 8 bases outside the gene matches. CDR3 region: CASSLVGGSRQETQYF. The CDR3 DNA is TGTGCCAGCAGTTTAGTGGGGGGGTCAAGGCAAGAGACCCAGTACTTC.

By proportion, this clonotype is medium-sized (0.01 to 0.1%). This sequence joins TRBV7-9 and TRBJ1-4; no reliable D call. Deletions cut 4 bases from V and 4 bases from J, with 10 bases between. In germline, CDR1 is SEHNR, CDR2 FQNEAQ (reference sequence). The CDR3 has 14 amino acids. The CDR3 DNA follows: TGTGCCAGCAGCTCCCCCGGGTATAATGAAAAACTGTTTTTT. Amino acids: CASSSPGYNEKLFF.

V usage is TRBV20-1 and J usage is TRBJ2-3; perhaps TRBD2 as D (5 bases). The CDR3 runs to 15 residues. Germline CDR1 reads DFQATT; CDR2 reads SNEGSKA (reference sequence). Between the trimmed V and J ends, which lost 2 bases and 4 bases, there was a span of 16 bases. This CDR3 reads CSARHRFGEPDTQYF. The CDR3 bases are TGCAGTGCTAGACACCGGTTCGGGGAGCCAGATACGCAGTATTTT.

The sample holds many counts of this clonotype. The chain has TRBV21-1 and TRBJ1-5; the table's D call TRBD1 went unverified against the DNA. TRBV21-1 is marked as a pseudogene. This CDR3 is 18 amino acids long. This CDR3 is CASSRLDRDRADNQPQHF. CDR3 nucleotide sequence: TGTGCCAGCAGCAGACTAGACCGGGACAGGGCCGACAATCAGCCCCAGCATTTT.

This clonotype was seen many times. The chain joins TRBV7-2 to TRBJ2-3, with D uncertain. Trimming shortened V by 5 bases and J by 3 bases, and 9 bases separated the two germline ends. This CDR3 spans 13 amino acids. Germline V gives CDR1 SGHTA, CDR2 FQGNSA. CDR3 sequence reads: CASSTPRTDTQYF. The DNA of the CDR3 is TGTGCCAGCAGCACCCCTAGGACAGATACGCAGTATTTT.

This clonotype has only a few counts. The chain links TRBV6-5 to TRBJ1-5, with D hard to call. V lost 6 bases and J 4 bases, leaving 13 bases between the germline ends. The germline gives CDR1 MNHEY, CDR2 SVGAGI. There are 14 residues in the CDR3. Here the CDR3 DNA reads TGTGCCAGCAGCTACGGACGGACTAATCAGCCCCAGCATTTT. Translation: CASSYGRTNQPQHF.

This clonotype was counted ten times or more. The CDR3 sequence is CATSDQSLDTGELFF. The CDR3 nucleotides are TGTGCCACCAGTGACCAATCGCTCGACACCGGGGAGCTGTTTTTT. The rearrangement joins TRBV24-1 to TRBJ2-2, with D unresolved. Germline CDR1 KGHDR, CDR2 SFDVKD. The CDR3 has 15 amino acids. V lost 4 bases, J lost 3 bases, and 11 bases lay in between.

The chain recombines TRBV12-3 or TRBV12-4 with TRBJ1-2; possibly TRBD1 for D (5 bases). The CDR3 is made up of 12 amino acids. V was pared by 6 bases and J by 4 bases, with 9 bases between. The CDR3 bases are TGTGCCAGCAGCGGGACCATCTATGGCTACACCTTC. Translating gives CASSGTIYGYTF.

This clonotype has ten or more counts. The chain employs TRBV27 and TRBJ1-2; perhaps TRBD1 as D (6 bases). The CDR3 runs 15 residues. V gave up 6 bases and J gave up 4 bases, with 18 bases separating them. Germline assignment: CDR1 MNHEY and CDR2 SMNVEV (reference sequence). The DNA for the CDR3 is TGTGCCAGCAGGCCCCCAGGGGATTTATTCTATGGCTACACCTTC. Translating gives CASRPPGDLFYGYTF.

This chain joins TRBV7-6 and TRBJ1-1, with a weak D call TRBD1 (5 bases). V lost 5 bases and J lost 8, with 24 bases in between. The CDR3 totals 16 residues. Looked up from germline, CDR1 is SGHVS and CDR2 is FNYEAQ. The CDR3 nucleotides read TGTGCCAGCAGCCCCGGGGCGGGTGCGAGGGAGGGCGAAGCTTTCTTT. Translating it yields CASSPGAGAREGEAFF.

Ten or more counts support this clonotype. This chain uses TRBV6-2 or TRBV6-3 with TRBJ2-5; 9 bases agree with TRBD1. Trimming at V came to 0 bases and at J to 5 bases, leaving 4 bases not matched to a gene. The CDR3 has 15 amino acids. Germline V gene lookup returns CDR1 MNHEY and CDR2 SVGEGT. The CDR3 reads CASSYSWTGDETQYF. For the CDR3, the DNA is TGTGCCAGCAGTTACTCGTGGACAGGGGATGAGACCCAGTACTTC.

The chain combines TRBV20-1 with TRBJ1-1, with TRBD1 matching 7 bases. The CDR3 runs 14 residues. Germline assignment: CDR1 DFQATT and CDR2 SNEGSKA (reference sequence). Germline trimming cut 3 bases from V and 0 bases from J; bases unmatched to any gene: 4. CDR3 in DNA: TGCAGTGCTAGCCGGGGACAGCTGAACACTGAAGCTTTCTTT. This sequence encodes CSASRGQLNTEAFF.

This clonotype was seen a handful of times. The rearrangement uses TRBV9 and TRBJ1-2; D might be TRBD1 (6 bases). The CDR3 is 14 residues long. Germline CDR1 and CDR2: SGDLS and YYNGEE. With 6 bases removed from V and 4 bases from J, the gap between germline ends came to 16 bases. Here the CDR3 reads CASTPGDTSYGYTF. CDR3 bases: TGTGCCAGCACACCCGGGGACACCTCCTATGGCTACACCTTC.

This clonotype was seen a handful of times. The J gene is TRBJ2-5, the V gene TRBV7-9, with TRBD1 matching 9 bases. Germline CDR1 and CDR2: SEHNR and FQNEAQ (reference sequence). V dropped 4 bases and J dropped 4; count of bases not matched to a gene: 10. There are 16 residues in the CDR3. The CDR3 nucleotides are TGTGCCAGCAGCTCCCACCGGGACAGGGCGGGAGAGACCCAGTACTTC. Translated: CASSSHRDRAGETQYF.

This clonotype was seen at least ten times. The rearrangement uses TRBV27 and TRBJ1-6, with D unresolved. V was pared by 5 bases and J by 2 bases, with 7 bases between. Germline V gives CDR1 MNHEY, CDR2 SMNVEV (reference sequence). The CDR3 sequence is 14 residues long. CDR3 DNA sequence: TGTGCCAGCAGTCAGAGGCCCTATAATTCACCCCTCCACTTT. It encodes CASSQRPYNSPLHF.

This chain connects TRBV12-5 to TRBJ2-2, with a weak D call TRBD2 (6 bases). This CDR3 contains 15 residues. V was clipped by 0 bases and J by 4 bases, with 9 bases between them. In germline, CDR1 is LGHNT, CDR2 FRNRAP. The CDR3 nucleotides read TGTGCTAGTGGTTTGGTTACAGCGGGCACCGGGGAGCTGTTTTTT. Protein product: CASGLVTAGTGELFF.

This clonotype was picked up a small number of times. The chain is built from TRBV3-1 and TRBJ2-3; D not certain. The germline V gene has CDR1 LGHDT and CDR2 YNNKEL (reference sequence). The CDR3 extends over 13 amino acids. V was pared by 1 base and J by 4 bases, with 6 bases between. The CDR3 nucleotides read TGTGCCAGCAGCCAAGGGGTCGCAGATACGCAGTATTTT. Protein sequence: CASSQGVADTQYF.